The 5 T cell receptor beta chains below come from one sample, sequenced in a study of T cell responses to AZD1222 COVID-19 vaccine. Method: immunoSEQ multiplex PCR; TCRdb's copy keeps in-frame clones and lacks some. The sample has roughly 130,000 clones; approximately 92% are singletons. The sequenced sample was peripheral blood, obtained 28 days after the second AZD1222 dose. Every receptor here comes from an adult who received the AZD1222 COVID-19 vaccine.

The chain employs TRBV24-1 and TRBJ2-1; TRBD1 matches at 10 bases. The length of the CDR3 is 16 residues. Germline V gene lookup returns CDR1 KGHDR and CDR2 SFDVKD. The J segment lost 6 bases and the V segment lost 2 bases, leaving 6 bases of the junction unmatched. CDR3 DNA sequence: TGTGCCACCAGTGATTCCGGGACAGGGGTTGGCAATGAGCAGTTCTTC. This sequence encodes CATSDSGTGVGNEQFF.

In DNA form, the CDR3 reads TGTGCCACTTCAAATACTGTGAACACTGAAGCTTTCTTT. Translation: CATSNTVNTEAFF. The chain recombines TRBV19 with TRBJ1-1; D is unresolved. This CDR3 is built from 13 residues. From germline, CDR1 is LNHDA and CDR2 SQIVND (reference sequence). V was cut by 10 bases and J by 0 bases, with 12 bases left in between. The whole variable domain, filled in from reference TRBV19 and TRBJ1-1, reads DGGITQSPKYLFRKEGQNVTLSCEQNLNHDAMYWYRQDPGQGLRLIYYSQIVNDFQKGDIAEGYSVSREKKESFPLTVTSAQKNPTAFYLCATSNTVNTEAFFGQGTRLTVV.

This chain uses TRBV5-6 with TRBJ2-1, with TRBD2 matching 7 bases. Germline loops: CDR1 SGHDT, CDR2 YYEEEE. V gave up 4 bases and J gave up 4 bases; unmatched junction bases: 5. The CDR3 consists of 14 residues. This chain's CDR3 is CASSPGGGYNEQFF. CDR3 nucleotide sequence: TGTGCCAGCAGCCCCGGGGGAGGGTACAATGAGCAGTTCTTC.

The V call is TRBV9, the J call TRBJ1-6, with D unclear. Germline CDR1 and CDR2: SGDLS and YYNGEE. CDR3 size: 15 residues. V was trimmed by 0 bases and J by 6 bases, leaving 10 bases between them. The CDR3 is CASSVVDGVNSPLHF. DNA of the CDR3: TGTGCCAGCAGCGTAGTCGACGGGGTTAATTCACCCCTCCACTTT.

The chain joins TRBV9 to TRBJ2-5; 9 bases are a match to TRBD1. This CDR3 region has 14 residues. The germline CDR1 and CDR2 sequences are SGDLS and YYNGEE. V shed 4 bases, J shed 4 bases, and the junction held 5 bases outside the gene matches. CDR3 in amino acids: CASSLGQGRETQYF. CDR3 bases: TGTGCCAGCAGCCTCGGACAGGGGAGAGAGACCCAGTACTTC.